Following are 24 T cell receptor beta chains from one sample sequenced in a study of T cell responses to AZD1222 COVID-19 vaccine (dated by TCRdb to the early 2020s). Library preparation was by the immunoSEQ multiplex PCR assay. Imported from immuneACCESS, the table was reduced by TCRdb to in-frame sequences with V and J called. These copies leave out some clones; in studies compared against another copy, an unresolved V gene accounts for under half, and the cause of the remainder is not known. The sample contains roughly 97,000 clones, over 85% of them found a single time. Together, the top ten hold less than 6.5% of the sample. Reading the label with the study, this specimen's time point is: baseline before first vaccination. This specimen consisted of peripheral blood, obtained on day 0 of AZD1222 vaccination. All receptors derive from an adult in good health.

This clone was observed once. The gene calls are TRBV6-5 and TRBJ2-7; 8 nucleotides line up with TRBD2. The CDR3 sequence is 14 residues long. J lost 3 bases, V lost 2 bases, and 3 bases had no gene match. Germline V gives CDR1 MNHEY, CDR2 SVGAGI. CDR3 sequence: CASSYTGTSYEQYF. CDR3 bases: TGTGCCAGCAGTTACACCGGGACTAGCTACGAGCAGTACTTC.

Only one count was recorded for this clone. The chain is built from TRBV6-5 and TRBJ1-2, with D tentatively TRBD1 (5 bases). Trimming shortened V by 7 bases and J by 0 bases, and 12 bases separated the two germline ends. The CDR3 has 14 amino acids. Germline CDR1 and CDR2: MNHEY and SVGAGI. The CDR3: CASMRGGTNYGYTF. Here the CDR3 DNA reads TGTGCCAGCATGCGGGGGGGAACTAACTATGGCTACACCTTC.

The chain is built from TRBV11-3 and TRBJ2-7; TRBD2 might be the D (5 bases). CDR3 length: 12 residues. V shed 5 bases and J shed 5 bases, with 10 bases lying between them. CDR1 and CDR2 (germline): SGHNT, YENEEA. The DNA for the CDR3 is TGTGCCAGCAGCGGGAGCGGCCACGAGCAGTACTTC. It yields the protein CASSGSGHEQYF.

This chain connects TRBV21-1 to TRBJ2-5; the table's D call of TRBD2 was not tested on the DNA. TRBV21-1 is shown as a pseudogene. CDR3 size: 21 residues. The CDR3 region is CASSKALGRKGSGPLQETQYF. The CDR3 DNA reads TGTGCCAGCAGCAAAGCGCTCGGACGGAAGGGAAGCGGGCCCCTTCAAGAGACCCAGTACTTC.

This clone was detected once. The V gene is TRBV3-1 (or the pseudogene TRBV3-2), the J gene TRBJ2-7; 7 bases agree with TRBD2. The germline CDR1 and CDR2 sequences are LGHDT and YNNKEL (reference sequence). The CDR3 consists of 17 residues. The V and J ends lost 4 bases and 5 bases, in that order; junction bases with no gene match: 17. The CDR3 nucleotides read TGTGCCAGCAGCCTGAGTTGGTCGGGGGGTGGAGGAAACGAGCAGTACTTC. Translating gives CASSLSWSGGGGNEQYF.

V and J are TRBV6-2 or TRBV6-3 and TRBJ2-2; no clear D. Germline values: CDR1 MNHEY, CDR2 SVGEGT. V was pared by 4 bases and J by 2 bases, with 5 bases between. The CDR3 length is 13 residues. CDR3 in DNA: TGTGCCAGCAGTTTACTTAACACCGGGGAGCTGTTTTTT. It yields the protein CASSLLNTGELFF.

J is TRBJ1-3 and V is TRBV19; D remains unclear. Trimming removed 4 bases at V and 0 bases at J, with 10 bases between. CDR1 LNHDA and CDR2 SQIVND come from the germline V gene (reference sequence). This CDR3 contains 15 residues. CDR3 protein: CASSTDTSSGNTIYF. The CDR3 DNA reads TGTGCCAGTAGTACAGATACGAGCTCTGGAAACACCATATATTTT.

This chain uses TRBV7-2 with TRBJ2-3; 9 nucleotides agree with TRBD2. V gave up 6 bases and J gave up 5 bases; unmatched junction bases: 0. CDR3 length: 12 amino acids. CDR1 is SGHTA and CDR2 is FQGNSA in the germline V gene. In nucleotides, the CDR3 is TGTGCCAGCAGACTAGCGGGAGATACGCAGTATTTT. This translates into CASRLAGDTQYF.

The chain couples TRBV21-1 to TRBJ2-2. TRBV21-1 is marked as a pseudogene. The CDR3 is made up of 17 amino acids. Written as DNA, the CDR3 is TGTGCTCCCCAGGGTTCGGGGAGCAGGGCGAACACCGGGGAGCTGTTTTTT. Translating it yields CAPQGSGSRANTGELFF.

The chain carries TRBV19 and TRBJ2-2, with D possibly matching TRBD1 (5 bases). V was trimmed by 3 bases and J by 7 bases, leaving 9 bases between them. The length of the CDR3 is 13 residues. Germline assignment: CDR1 LNHDA and CDR2 SQIVND (reference sequence). CDR3 sequence reads: CASSIRVGGELFF. The CDR3 nucleotides are TGTGCCAGTAGTATCAGGGTGGGCGGGGAGCTGTTTTTT.

This clone was seen once. The chain couples TRBV21-1 to TRBJ2-1; the table's D call, TRBD2, has no DNA check behind it. TRBV21-1 is described as a pseudogene. The CDR3 covers 16 residues. The CDR3 DNA reads TGTGCCAGCAGCCCAAGGACTAGCGGGAGTGTCAATGAGCAGTTCTTC. Its protein is CASSPRTSGSVNEQFF.

The genes are TRBV7-3 and TRBJ2-2, with D hard to call. Between the trimmed V and J ends, which lost 1 base and 8 bases, there was a span of 5 bases. Germline V gene sequence: CDR1 SGHTA, CDR2 FQGTGA. The CDR3 is made up of 12 amino acids. CDR3: CASSLNGGELFF. CDR3 DNA: TGTGCCAGCAGCTTAAATGGGGGGGAGCTGTTTTTT.

The chain links TRBV4-1 to TRBJ2-3; 10 bases agree with TRBD2. V shed 4 bases and J 3 bases; nucleotides not matched to a gene: 1. The CDR3 has 14 residues. Germline lookup yields CDR1 MGHRA and CDR2 YSYEKL. The CDR3 nucleotides read TGCGCCAGCAGCCCTAGCGGGAGTACAGATACGCAGTATTTT. The encoded protein is CASSPSGSTDTQYF.

This chain connects TRBV5-1 to TRBJ2-1; tentatively, D is TRBD1 (8 bases). Germline assignment: CDR1 SGHRS and CDR2 YFSETQ. The V gene lost 6 bases and the J gene lost 8 bases, with 15 bases spanning the gap. This CDR3 comprises 13 residues. DNA for the CDR3: TGCGCCAGCAAAACAGGGGGGGTGGATGAGCAGTTCTTC. Protein sequence: CASKTGGVDEQFF.

Concerning this clone: Other DNA sequences in the sample encode the same CDR3. V usage is TRBV7-8 and J usage is TRBJ1-5, with D tentatively TRBD1 (5 bases). Trimming shortened V by 5 bases and J by 2 bases, and 10 bases separated the two germline ends. The germline CDR1 and CDR2 sequences are SGHVS and FQNEAQ. This CDR3 has 14 residues. The CDR3 DNA sequence: TGTGCCAGCAGCCCAGGGACCGGCAATCAGCCCCAGCATTTT. The encoded protein is CASSPGTGNQPQHF.

The chain links TRBV25-1 to TRBJ1-1; no definite D call. Per germline, CDR1 MGHDK and CDR2 SYGVNS. This CDR3 has 12 residues. V lost 4 bases, J lost 6 bases, and 9 bases lay in between. Here the CDR3 DNA reads TGTGCCAGCAGTGCTTGGGGATCTGAAGCTTTCTTT. It encodes CASSAWGSEAFF.

CDR3 sequence: CASSQPGQFYEQYF. The CDR3 region has the DNA TGCGCCAGCAGCCAGCCTGGGCAGTTCTACGAGCAGTACTTC. The chain employs TRBV4-1 and TRBJ2-7; D is unclear. V was shortened by 3 bases and J by 3 bases, with 12 bases between the two germline ends. This CDR3 region has 14 residues. Germline V lookup: CDR1 MGHRA, CDR2 YSYEKL.

J is TRBJ2-7 and V is TRBV4-2, with D maybe TRBD2 (6 bases). CDR1 is LGHNA and CDR2 is YNFKEQ in the germline V gene. Between the trimmed V and J ends, which lost 1 base and 0 bases, there was a span of 13 bases. The CDR3 has 16 amino acids. The CDR3 here is CASSQGILAGSYEQYF. In nucleotides, the CDR3 is TGTGCCAGCAGCCAAGGCATACTAGCTGGCTCCTACGAGCAGTACTTC.

In its sample, this clone was seen a few times. The chain couples TRBV7-9 to TRBJ2-1; a weak D match, TRBD1 (6 bases). V was cut by 5 bases and J by 5 bases, with 10 bases left in between. The CDR3 covers 13 residues. Germline CDR1 SEHNR, CDR2 FQNEAQ (reference sequence). CDR3 sequence reads: CASSIGGNNEQFF. In DNA, the CDR3 is TGTGCCAGCAGCATAGGGGGAAACAATGAGCAGTTCTTC.

This clone was recorded only once. The chain joins TRBV5-1 to TRBJ1-2, with TRBD1 matching 10 bases. The CDR3 is made up of 15 amino acids. J gave up 5 bases and V 4 bases, and 8 bases lay outside the gene matches. Germline V lookup: CDR1 SGHRS, CDR2 YFSETQ. CDR3 loop: CASSGTGTGEYGYTF. In DNA form, the CDR3 reads TGCGCCAGCAGCGGGACCGGGACAGGGGAATATGGCTACACCTTC.

V is TRBV5-1 and J is TRBJ1-1; 8 bases line up with TRBD1. The germline gives CDR1 SGHRS, CDR2 YFSETQ. The CDR3 is made up of 15 amino acids. V dropped 4 bases and J dropped 11; count of bases not matched to a gene: 16. CDR3 bases: TGCGCCAGCAGCCGCGGGACAGGCCCGCGAGGGGCGGCTTTCTTT. Residues: CASSRGTGPRGAAFF. The full variable domain, in which reference TRBV5-1 and TRBJ1-1 provide the parts outside the CDR3, is KAGVTQTPRYLIKTRGQQVTLSCSPISGHRSVSWYQQTPGQGLQFLFEYFSETQRNKGNFPGRFSGRQFSNSRSEMNVSTLELGDSALYLCASSRGTGPRGAAFFGQGTRLTVV.

The V call is TRBV6-2 or TRBV6-3, the J call TRBJ1-2; D is uncertain. The ends were cut back, 3 bases at V and 0 bases at J, with 11 bases in the middle. Per the germline V gene, CDR1 is MNHEY and CDR2 is SVGEGT. The CDR3 runs to 15 residues. CDR3 nucleotides: TGTGCCAGCAGTTATTTAGGAGGATCTAACTATGGCTACACCTTC. This codes for CASSYLGGSNYGYTF.

V and J are TRBV2 and TRBJ1-1; no clear D gene. The V and J ends lost 2 bases and 8 bases respectively, with 6 bases between them. The CDR3 is made up of 11 amino acids. Germline values: CDR1 SNHLY, CDR2 FYNNEI. The CDR3 is CASSEIREAFF. The CDR3 region has the DNA TGTGCCAGCAGTGAAATAAGAGAAGCTTTCTTT.

The chain has TRBV28 and TRBJ1-2; perhaps TRBD1 as D (5 bases). V was shortened by 5 bases and J by 0 bases, with 13 bases between the two germline ends. Germline assignment: CDR1 MDHEN and CDR2 SYDVKM. This CDR3 contains 15 residues. CDR3 sequence reads: CASSAPQGANYGYTF. As DNA, the CDR3 is TGTGCCAGCAGTGCACCCCAGGGAGCTAACTATGGCTACACCTTC.